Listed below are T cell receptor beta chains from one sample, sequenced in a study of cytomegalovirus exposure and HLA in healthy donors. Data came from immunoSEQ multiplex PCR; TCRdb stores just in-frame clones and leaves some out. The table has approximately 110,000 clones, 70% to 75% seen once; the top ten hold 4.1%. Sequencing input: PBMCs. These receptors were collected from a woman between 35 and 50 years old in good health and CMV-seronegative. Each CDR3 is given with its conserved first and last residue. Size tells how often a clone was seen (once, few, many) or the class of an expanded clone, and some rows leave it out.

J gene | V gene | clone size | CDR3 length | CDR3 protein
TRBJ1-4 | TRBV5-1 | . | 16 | CASSWGDRTTNEKLFF
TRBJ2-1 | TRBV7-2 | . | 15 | CASSSPGLAKREQFF
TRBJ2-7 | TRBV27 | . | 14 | CASSLVGGGYEQYF
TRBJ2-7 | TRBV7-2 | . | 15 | CASSPLEQGGYEQYF
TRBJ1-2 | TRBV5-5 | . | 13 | CASSFVDRGSYTF
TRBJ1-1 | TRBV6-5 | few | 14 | CASCPPVPGTEAFF
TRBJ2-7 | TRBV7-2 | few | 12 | CASSRGVGEQYF
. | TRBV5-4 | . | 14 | CASSKSGVSYEQYF
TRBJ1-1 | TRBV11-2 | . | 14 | CASSLGIAGSEAFF
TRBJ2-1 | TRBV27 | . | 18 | CASSLAPWRGSSYNEQFF
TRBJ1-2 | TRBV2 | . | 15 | CASSESLVPRGGYTF
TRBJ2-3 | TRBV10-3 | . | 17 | CAISESVAGRLTDTQYF
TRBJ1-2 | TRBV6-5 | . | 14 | CASKPGTAIYGYTF
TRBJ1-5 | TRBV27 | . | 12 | CASSQVGQPQHF
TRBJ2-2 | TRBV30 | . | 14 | CAWKSLADLGELFF
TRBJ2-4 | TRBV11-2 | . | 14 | CASSLRGTAGIQYF
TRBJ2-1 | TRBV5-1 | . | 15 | CASSRRDRSYNEQFF
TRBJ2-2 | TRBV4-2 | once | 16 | CASSQVAFENTGELFF
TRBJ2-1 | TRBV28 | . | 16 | CASSFVGGLAGSEQFF
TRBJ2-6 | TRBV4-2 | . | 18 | CASSQMDQDSSGANVLTF
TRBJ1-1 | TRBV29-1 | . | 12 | CSAWDRDTEAFF
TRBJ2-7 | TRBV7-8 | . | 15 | CASSLVLTGFYEQYF
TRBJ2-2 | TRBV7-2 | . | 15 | CASSTVAGPTGELFF
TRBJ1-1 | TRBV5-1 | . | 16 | CASSLAGQVMNTEAFF
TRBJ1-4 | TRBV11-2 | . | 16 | CASSPWRGEGSEKLFF
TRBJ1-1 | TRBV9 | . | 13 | CASSHGGATEAFF
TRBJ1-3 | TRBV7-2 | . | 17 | CASSLAGTAYSGNTIYF
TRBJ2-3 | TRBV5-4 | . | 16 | CASSFSVALSTDTQYF
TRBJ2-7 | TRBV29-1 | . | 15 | CSVQAGTGPAYEQYF
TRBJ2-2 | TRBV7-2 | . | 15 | CASSRTGSVTGELFF
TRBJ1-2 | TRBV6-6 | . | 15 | CASSYEGARGYGYTF
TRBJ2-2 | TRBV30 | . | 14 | CAWSSLATTGELFF
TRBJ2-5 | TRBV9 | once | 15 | CASSSGRAMRETQYF
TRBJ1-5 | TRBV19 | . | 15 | CASSNSGTDNQPQHF
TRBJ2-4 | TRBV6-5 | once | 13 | CASSPSAKNIQYF
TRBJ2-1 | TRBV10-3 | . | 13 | CAISEYDVGEQFF
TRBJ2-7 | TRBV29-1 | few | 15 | CSVSRGLVGGDEQYF